This T cell receptor beta chain was profiled in a study of blood T cell repertoires in COVID-19. Study summary: COVID-19 samples from acute and convalescent phases originated in the United States, Italy and Spain. T cells, B-cell-depleted T cells, or PBMCs provided the cDNA or gDNA that served as material.

Germline trimming cut 4 bases from V and 3 bases from J; bases unmatched to any gene: 4. CDR1 is LGHNT, CDR2 FRNRAP, per germline. CDR3 size: 14 residues. In the original analysis: Amplification of reference gene primers was used by the study to estimate nucleated cell counts. Sequenced by immunoSEQ multiplex PCR; TCRdb stores in-frame clones only, minus some. That table furnishes V, J and clone size, whereas the DNA furnished D and trimming. The sample yields under 60,000 clones, 90% seen once. The genes are TRBV12-5 and TRBJ2-5; the match to TRBD1 covers 8 bases. Sequenced: peripheral blood. The receptor comes from a man between 45 and 60 years old with acute or convalescent COVID-19. CDR3 sequence (DNA): TGTGCTAGTGGTTGGACAGGGAATGAAGAGACCCAGTACTTC. Residues: CASGWTGNEETQYF.